What follows are 10 T cell receptor beta chains derived from one specimen sequenced in a study of shared clonotypes between healthy human individuals (TCRdb year 2020). Receptor libraries were prepared by the immunoSEQ multiplex PCR assay. This immuneACCESS table, as held by TCRdb, lists in-frame sequences with V and J called but not all clones. Of the missing ones, under half trace to an unresolved V gene in checked studies; the others have no known cause. For this sample the table gives some 1,900,000 clones, of which approximately 94% were detected only once. The ten most abundant clones make up 1.2% of the sample. For the CD8 naive samples, CD45RO-negative cells were positively selected for CCR7, yielding a CD45RA+CCR7+ population from which TemRA cells were excluded. Material: naive CD8+ T cells sorted from blood. According to the study, the label for this sample's cell subset or site signals: CD45RA+CCR7+. Receptors originate from a man aged 18 to 30 in good health.

The chain uses TRBV9 and TRBJ2-7; D is perhaps TRBD1 (6 bases). The CDR3 runs 14 residues. The V gene lost 4 bases and the J gene lost 0 bases, with 11 bases spanning the gap. Germline CDR1 and CDR2: SGDLS and YYNGEE. The CDR3 coding sequence is TGTGCCAGCAGCCCCACGGACAGCTCCTACGAGCAGTACTTC. It encodes CASSPTDSSYEQYF. Drawing the rest from reference TRBV9 and TRBJ2-7, the complete variable domain is DSGVTQTPKHLITATGQRVTLRCSPRSGDLSVYWYQQSLDQGLQFLIQYYNGEERAKGNILERFSAQQFPDLHSELNLSSLELGDSALYFCASSPTDSSYEQYFGPGTRLTVT.

A word on this clone: This sample includes further DNA sequences coding for the same CDR3. The rearrangement links TRBV6-5 to TRBJ1-4; 7 nucleotides align to TRBD1. The CDR3 contains 14 residues. The V segment lost 6 bases and the J segment 7 bases; nucleotides outside the gene matches: 8. Germline-derived CDR1 and CDR2 are MNHEY and SVGAGI. The CDR3 here is CASSYGSGGEKLFF. Written as DNA, the CDR3 is TGTGCCAGCAGCTACGGGTCAGGGGGTGAAAAACTGTTTTTT.

The gene calls are TRBV19 and TRBJ2-3; D is undetermined. The CDR3 totals 13 residues. CDR1 is LNHDA, CDR2 SQIVND, per germline (reference sequence). Trimming took 5 bases from V and 14 from J, leaving 20 bases between them. CDR3 in amino acids: CASSEVTLSPPYF. The CDR3 DNA is TGTGCCAGTAGTGAGGTCACCTTATCCCCACCGTATTTT.

This chain joins TRBV4-1 and TRBJ1-3; TRBD1 matches at 7 bases. This CDR3 is 15 amino acids long. CDR1 is MGHRA, CDR2 YSYEKL, per germline. J lost 1 base, V lost 4 bases, and 4 bases had no gene match. CDR3 bases: TGCGCCAGCAGCCCTCAGGGGGTTTCTGGAAACACCATATATTTT. This codes for CASSPQGVSGNTIYF.

The rearrangement uses TRBV4-3 and TRBJ2-5; TRBD2 agrees at 12 bases. V gave up 2 bases and J gave up 5 bases; unmatched junction bases: 6. CDR1 and CDR2 from the germline V gene are LGHNA and YSLEER. This CDR3 is built from 16 residues. CDR3 region: CASSQRTSGVGETQYF. The CDR3 nucleotides are TGCGCCAGCAGCCAACGGACTAGCGGGGTCGGGGAGACCCAGTACTTC.

The rearrangement uses TRBV27 and TRBJ2-3, with D possibly called TRBD1 or TRBD2 (5 bases each). The CDR3 has 17 amino acids. V was trimmed by 2 bases and J by 2 bases, leaving 17 bases between them. Germline V CDR1 and CDR2: MNHEY, SMNVEV (reference sequence). CDR3 loop: CASSLQGVSGLTDTQYF. In DNA, the CDR3 is TGTGCCAGCAGTTTACAGGGTGTAAGCGGCCTCACAGATACGCAGTATTTT.

The chain combines TRBV28 with TRBJ1-2; D not resolved. The germline CDR1 and CDR2 sequences are MDHEN and SYDVKM. V lost 5 bases and J 0 bases, leaving 19 bases between the germline ends. This CDR3 has 17 residues. The CDR3, as DNA: TGTGCCAGCAGTACGGTTTGGGAGGCCAGCTCTAACTATGGCTACACCTTC. This translates into CASSTVWEASSNYGYTF.

This chain connects TRBV4-3 to TRBJ2-5, with 9 bases identical to TRBD1. The J call may be mistaken, given a closer DNA end match to TRBJ2-7. This CDR3 is 16 amino acids long. Germline V CDR1 and CDR2: LGHNA, YSLEER. The CDR3 DNA sequence: TGCGCCAGCAGCCCGGGACAGGGTCTTAGCTCCTACGAGCAGTACTTC. Translation gives CASSPGQGLSSYEQYF.

The chain is built from TRBV28 and TRBJ2-7; D may be TRBD1 or TRBD2 (5 bases each). This CDR3 has 15 amino acids. V was cut by 5 bases and J by 3 bases, with 17 bases left in between. CDR1 is MDHEN, CDR2 SYDVKM, per germline. CDR3 sequence: CASSPGPTEIYEQYF. The DNA of the CDR3 is TGTGCCAGCAGTCCGGGACCGACTGAGATCTACGAGCAGTACTTC.

V and J are TRBV6-5 and TRBJ2-3, with a weak D call TRBD1 (7 bases). V dropped 2 bases and J dropped 8 bases, with 14 bases sitting between them. CDR3 size: 14 residues. Germline V CDR1 and CDR2: MNHEY, SVGAGI. CDR3: CASSYEQGRSTQYF. The CDR3, as DNA: TGTGCCAGCAGTTACGAACAGGGGAGGAGTACGCAGTATTTT.